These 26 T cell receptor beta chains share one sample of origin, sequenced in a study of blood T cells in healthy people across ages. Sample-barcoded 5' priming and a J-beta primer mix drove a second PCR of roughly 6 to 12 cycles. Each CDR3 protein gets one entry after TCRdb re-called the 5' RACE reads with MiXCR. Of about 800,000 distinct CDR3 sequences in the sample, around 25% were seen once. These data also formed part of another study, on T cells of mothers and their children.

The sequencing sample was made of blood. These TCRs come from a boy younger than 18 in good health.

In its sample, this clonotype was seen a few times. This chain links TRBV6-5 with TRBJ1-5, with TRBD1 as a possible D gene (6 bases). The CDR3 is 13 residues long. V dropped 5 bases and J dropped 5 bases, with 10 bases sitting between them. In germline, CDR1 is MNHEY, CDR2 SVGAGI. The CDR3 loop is CASSRGADQPQHF. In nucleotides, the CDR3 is TGTGCCAGCAGTCGGGGGGCGGATCAGCCCCAGCATTTT.

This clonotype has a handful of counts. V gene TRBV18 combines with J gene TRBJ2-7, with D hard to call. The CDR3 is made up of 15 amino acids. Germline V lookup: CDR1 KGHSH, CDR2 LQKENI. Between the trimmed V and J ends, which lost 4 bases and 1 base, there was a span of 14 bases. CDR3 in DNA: TGTGCCAGCTCACAAAAGGCGGACGAATCCTACGAGCAGTACTTC. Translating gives CASSQKADESYEQYF.

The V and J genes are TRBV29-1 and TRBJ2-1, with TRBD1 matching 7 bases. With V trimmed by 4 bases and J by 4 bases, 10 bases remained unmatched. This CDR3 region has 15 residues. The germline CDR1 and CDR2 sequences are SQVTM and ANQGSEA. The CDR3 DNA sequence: TGCAGCGTTGTCCCCGGGACAGCTTTATACAATGAGCAGTTCTTC. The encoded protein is CSVVPGTALYNEQFF.

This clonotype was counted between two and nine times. The CDR3 DNA reads as TGCAGCGTCCGGACAGGCCCCACAGATACGCAGTATTTT. Amino acids: CSVRTGPTDTQYF. The rearrangement joins TRBV29-1 to TRBJ2-3, with 7 positions matching TRBD1. The CDR3 runs 13 residues. From germline, CDR1 is SQVTM and CDR2 ANQGSEA. V shed 6 bases and J 2 bases; nucleotides not matched to a gene: 5.

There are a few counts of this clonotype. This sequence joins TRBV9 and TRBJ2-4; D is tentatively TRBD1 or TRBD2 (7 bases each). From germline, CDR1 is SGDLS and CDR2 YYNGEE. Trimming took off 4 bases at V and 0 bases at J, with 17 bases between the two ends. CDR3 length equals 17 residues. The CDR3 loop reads CASSSGGTALAKNIQYF. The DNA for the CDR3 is TGTGCCAGCAGCTCCGGGGGGACAGCATTAGCCAAAAACATTCAGTACTTC.

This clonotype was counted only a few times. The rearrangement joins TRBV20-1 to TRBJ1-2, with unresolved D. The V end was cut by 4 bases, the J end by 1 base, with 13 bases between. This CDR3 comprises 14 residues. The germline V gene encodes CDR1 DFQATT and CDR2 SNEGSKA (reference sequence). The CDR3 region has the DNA TGCAGTGCTATAGAGGCCCCCAGTAACTATGGCTACACCTTC. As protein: CSAIEAPSNYGYTF.

DNA of the CDR3: TGTGCCAGCAGTTCATCACAGGGGGCGGGGGAGACCCAGTACTTC. This translates into CASSSSQGAGETQYF. The V gene is TRBV27, the J gene TRBJ2-5; 9 bases map to TRBD1. The length of the CDR3 is 15 residues. The V gene's germline CDR1 is MNHEY and CDR2 SMNVEV (reference sequence). V was pared by 4 bases and J by 5 bases, with 8 bases of the junction left unmatched.

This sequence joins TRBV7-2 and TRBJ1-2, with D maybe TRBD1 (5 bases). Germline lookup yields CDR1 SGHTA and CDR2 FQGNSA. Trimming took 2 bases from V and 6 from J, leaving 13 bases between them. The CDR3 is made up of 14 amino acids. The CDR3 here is CASSLSPRAHGYTF. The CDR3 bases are TGTGCCAGCAGCTTATCTCCCAGGGCCCATGGCTACACCTTC.

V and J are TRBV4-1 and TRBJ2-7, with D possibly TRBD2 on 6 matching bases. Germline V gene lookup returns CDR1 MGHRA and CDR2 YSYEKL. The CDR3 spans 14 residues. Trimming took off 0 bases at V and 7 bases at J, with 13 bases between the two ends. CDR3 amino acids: CASSQDPAGWEQYF. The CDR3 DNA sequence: TGCGCCAGCAGCCAAGATCCCGCGGGGTGGGAGCAGTACTTC.

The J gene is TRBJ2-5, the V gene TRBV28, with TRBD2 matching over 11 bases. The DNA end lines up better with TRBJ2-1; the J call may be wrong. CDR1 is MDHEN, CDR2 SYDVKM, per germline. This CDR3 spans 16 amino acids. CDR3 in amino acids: CASSSPTSGIVNEQFF. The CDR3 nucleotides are TGTGCCAGCAGTTCGCCGACTAGCGGGATTGTTAATGAGCAGTTCTTC.

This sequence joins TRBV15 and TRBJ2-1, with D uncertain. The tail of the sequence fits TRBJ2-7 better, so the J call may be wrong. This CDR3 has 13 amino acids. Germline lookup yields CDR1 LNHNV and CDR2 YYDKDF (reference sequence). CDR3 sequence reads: CATSRGIREEQYF. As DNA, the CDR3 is TGTGCCACCAGCAGAGGGATCCGAGAAGAGCAGTACTTC.

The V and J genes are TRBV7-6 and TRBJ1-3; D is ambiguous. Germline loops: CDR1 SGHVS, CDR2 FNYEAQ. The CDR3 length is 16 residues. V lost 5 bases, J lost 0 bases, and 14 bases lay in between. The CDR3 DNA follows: TGTGCCAGCAGCCCCGGACCACCAAGCTCTGGAAACACCATATATTTT. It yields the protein CASSPGPPSSGNTIYF.

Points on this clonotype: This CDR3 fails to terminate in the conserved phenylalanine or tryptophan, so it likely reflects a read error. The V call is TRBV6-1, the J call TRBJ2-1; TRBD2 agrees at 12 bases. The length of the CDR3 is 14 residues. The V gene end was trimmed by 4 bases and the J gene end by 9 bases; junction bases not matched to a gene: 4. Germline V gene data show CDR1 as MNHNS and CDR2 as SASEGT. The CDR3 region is CASSGTSGIPEQFI. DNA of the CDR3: TGTGCCAGCAGTGGGACTAGCGGGATACCTGAGCAGTTCATC.

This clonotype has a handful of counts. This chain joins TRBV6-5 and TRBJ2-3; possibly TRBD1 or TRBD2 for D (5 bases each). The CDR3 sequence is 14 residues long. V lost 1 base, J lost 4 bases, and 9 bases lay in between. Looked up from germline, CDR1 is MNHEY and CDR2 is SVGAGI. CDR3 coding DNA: TGTGCCAGCAGTTACTTCGGGGCAGCAGATACGCAGTATTTT. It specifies CASSYFGAADTQYF.

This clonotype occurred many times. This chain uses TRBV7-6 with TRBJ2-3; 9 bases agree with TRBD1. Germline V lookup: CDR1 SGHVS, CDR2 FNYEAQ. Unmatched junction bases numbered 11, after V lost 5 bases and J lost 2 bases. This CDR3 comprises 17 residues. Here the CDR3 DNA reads TGTGCCAGCAGCGCCACACAGGGGGCGAGCCTCACAGATACGCAGTATTTT. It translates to CASSATQGASLTDTQYF.

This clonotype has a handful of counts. In nucleotides, the CDR3 is TGTGCCAGCCTTGGGGGCACTGAAGCTTTCTTT. Protein product: CASLGGTEAFF. The chain employs TRBV12-3 or TRBV12-4 and TRBJ1-1; TRBD1 is a possible D gene (5 bases). The CDR3 length is 11 residues. Trimming took off 8 bases at V and 4 bases at J, with 8 bases between the two ends.

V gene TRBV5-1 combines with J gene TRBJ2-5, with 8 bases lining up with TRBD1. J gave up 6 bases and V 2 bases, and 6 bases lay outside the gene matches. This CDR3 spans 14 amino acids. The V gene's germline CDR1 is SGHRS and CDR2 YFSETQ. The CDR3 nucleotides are TGCGCCAGCAGCTTCCCGGACAGGGCTCAGACCCAGTACTTC. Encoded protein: CASSFPDRAQTQYF.

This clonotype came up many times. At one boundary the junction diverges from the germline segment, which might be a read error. The CDR3 is CASSLGRGGETQYF. The CDR3, as DNA: TGTGCCAGCAGCTTAGGGCGGGGGGGAGAGACCCAGTACTTC. The J gene is TRBJ2-5, the V gene TRBV5-1; TRBD2 agrees at 9 bases. This CDR3 contains 14 residues. The germline gives CDR1 SGHRS, CDR2 YFSETQ.

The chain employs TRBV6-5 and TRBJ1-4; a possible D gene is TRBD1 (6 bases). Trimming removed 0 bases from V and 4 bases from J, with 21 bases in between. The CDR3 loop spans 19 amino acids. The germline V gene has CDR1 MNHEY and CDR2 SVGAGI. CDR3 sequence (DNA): TGTGCCAGCAGTTACTCGATGGTTTACAGGGCGGGGGGTAATGAAAAACTGTTTTTT. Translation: CASSYSMVYRAGGNEKLFF.

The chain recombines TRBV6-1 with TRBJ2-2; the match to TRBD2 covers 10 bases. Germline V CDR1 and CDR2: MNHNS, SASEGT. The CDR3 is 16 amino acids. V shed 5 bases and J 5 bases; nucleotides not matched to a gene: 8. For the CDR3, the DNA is TGTGCCAGCAGTCCCGGGACTAGCGCCATTACCGGGGAGCTGTTTTTT. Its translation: CASSPGTSAITGELFF.

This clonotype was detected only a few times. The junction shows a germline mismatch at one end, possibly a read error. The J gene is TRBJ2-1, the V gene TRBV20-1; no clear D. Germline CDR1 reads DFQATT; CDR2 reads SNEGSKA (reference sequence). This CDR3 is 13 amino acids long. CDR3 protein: CSARDLNYNEQFF. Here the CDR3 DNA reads TGCAGTGCTAGAGATCTAAATTACAATGAACAGTTCTTC.

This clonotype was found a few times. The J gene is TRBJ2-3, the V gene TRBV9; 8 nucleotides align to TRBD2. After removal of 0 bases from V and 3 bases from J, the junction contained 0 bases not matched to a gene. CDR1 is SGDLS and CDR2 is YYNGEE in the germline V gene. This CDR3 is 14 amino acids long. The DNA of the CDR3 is TGTGCCAGCAGCGTAGAGCGGGGGACAGATACGCAGTATTTT. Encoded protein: CASSVERGTDTQYF.

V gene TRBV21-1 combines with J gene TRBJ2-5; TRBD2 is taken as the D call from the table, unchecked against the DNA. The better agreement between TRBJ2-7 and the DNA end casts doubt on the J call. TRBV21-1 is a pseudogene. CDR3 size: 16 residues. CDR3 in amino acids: CASSTLAGSPHYEQYF. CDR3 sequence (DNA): TGTGCCAGCAGCACTTTAGCGGGATCGCCACACTACGAGCAGTACTTC.

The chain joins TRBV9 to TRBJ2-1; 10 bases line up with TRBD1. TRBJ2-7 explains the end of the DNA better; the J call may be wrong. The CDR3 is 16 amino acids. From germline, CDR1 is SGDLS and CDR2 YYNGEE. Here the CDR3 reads CASSSRPGTGDGEQYF. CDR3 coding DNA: TGTGCCAGCAGCTCTAGACCCGGGACAGGGGACGGCGAGCAGTACTTC.

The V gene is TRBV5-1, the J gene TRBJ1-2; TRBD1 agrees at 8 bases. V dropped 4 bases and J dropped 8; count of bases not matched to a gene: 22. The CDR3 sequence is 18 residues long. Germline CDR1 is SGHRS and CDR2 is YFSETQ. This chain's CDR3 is CASSGGPGQETIAMGYTF. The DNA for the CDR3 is TGCGCCAGCAGCGGGGGACCGGGACAGGAGACCATCGCTATGGGCTACACCTTC.

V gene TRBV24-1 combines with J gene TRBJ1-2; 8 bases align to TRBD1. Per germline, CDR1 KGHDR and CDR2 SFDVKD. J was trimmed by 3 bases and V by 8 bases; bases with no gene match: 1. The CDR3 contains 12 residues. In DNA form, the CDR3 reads TGTGCCACCACGACAGGGGACTATGGCTACACCTTC. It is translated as CATTTGDYGYTF.